Sequencing of this T cell receptor (beta chain) was carried out in a study of tumor-infiltrating lymphocytes in primary liver carcinoma. Study as a whole: Participating patients were men and women between 30 and 69 years old.

Blood RNA originated from unsorted whole blood, with germline DNA additionally extracted. Germline CDR1 SGHVS, CDR2 FNYEAQ. J lost 6 bases, V lost 4 bases, and 12 bases had no gene match. The CDR3 is 17 amino acids. Study results and caveats: Compared with blood, tumor repertoires held significantly more in their top 250 clones.

As regards this clonotype: Antigen unknown.

Using a constant-region primer together with ProtoScript II reverse transcriptase, TCR beta cDNA was made from about 500 ng of total RNA. Library construction for TCR beta comprised three nested multiplex PCR rounds performed with slightly modified ARM-PCR. A C-beta reverse primer was combined with TRBV1-TRBV30 forward primers in the first two PCR rounds, and each round had 10 cycles. From the multiplex PCR reads, TCRdb called clonotypes with MiXCR, one entry per CDR3 protein. The sample has about 350,000 distinct CDR3 sequences; less than 65% are singletons. This chain uses TRBV7-6 with TRBJ2-6; 7 bases fit TRBD1. This sequence was found in a man in his forties or fifties with primary liver carcinoma and hepatitis B virus infection. The sequencing input was peripheral blood. This CDR3 is CASSSGRQGFAANVLTF. The CDR3 DNA reads TGTGCCAGCAGCTCCGGTCGACAGGGTTTTGCGGCCAACGTCCTGACTTTC.